This record concerns one TCR beta chain sequence. Its antigen is unknown. This sample is part of a study of identical twins. Study-wide results and limits: Invariant MAIT and iNKT cells may have partly biased zero-insertion analyses. Those out-of-frame alpha sequences shared by twins showed an excess of low generation probability.

In germline, CDR1 is SQVTM, CDR2 ANQGSEA. The CDR3 covers 14 residues. With V trimmed by 3 bases and J by 2 bases, 3 bases remained unmatched. It was template switching that added a universal primer site, and there were unique molecular identifiers on the cDNA. TCRdb reprocessed the 5' RACE reads via MiXCR and lists one record per CDR3 protein. Of about 240,000 distinct CDR3 sequences listed, approximately 10% are singletons. Everyone who gave samples was a healthy Caucasian. The TCR sequence derives from a man aged 50 to 59 in good health. Source material: memory T cells sorted from blood. The rearrangement joins TRBV29-1 to TRBJ2-1; the match to TRBD1 covers 8 bases. CDR3 in amino acids: CSVDLQGAYNEQFF. CDR3 nucleotides: TGCAGCGTTGATCTACAGGGGGCCTACAATGAGCAGTTCTTC.